The 22 T cell receptor beta chains reported below all come from one sample, sequenced in a study of cytomegalovirus exposure and HLA in healthy donors. PCR amplification relied on 60 Vbeta primers (plus 13 Jbeta primers). This table comes from immunoSEQ multiplex PCR, and its TCRdb copy is limited to in-frame clones, with some not included. The repertoire includes around 150,000 clones, 70% of them detected once, and 4.7% sits in the top ten. The sequencing input was PBMCs. These receptors all come from a man aged 18 to 30 in good health and CMV-seropositive.

This clone was seen a few times. This chain connects TRBV6-5 to TRBJ1-1; D is uncertain. V gave up 2 bases and J gave up 1 base, with 14 bases separating them. Germline V CDR1 and CDR2: MNHEY, SVGAGI. The CDR3 is 16 residues long. CDR3 sequence (DNA): TGTGCCAGCAGTTACGGAGTGGCAGTAGGGAACACTGAAGCTTTCTTT. Its protein product is CASSYGVAVGNTEAFF.

The genes are TRBV2 and TRBJ1-6, with 10 bases matching TRBD1. V gave up 6 bases and J gave up 6 bases; unmatched junction bases: 2. The CDR3 has 14 residues. Germline loops: CDR1 SNHLY, CDR2 FYNNEI. The CDR3 sequence: CASRGDRGNSPLHF. The CDR3 region has the DNA TGTGCCAGCAGGGGGGACAGGGGTAATTCACCCCTCCACTTT. The whole variable domain, remainder taken from reference TRBV2 and TRBJ1-6, is EPEVTQTPSHQVTQMGQEVILRCVPISNHLYFYWYRQILGQKVEFLVSFYNNEISEKSEIFDDQFSVERPDGSNFTLKIRSTKLEDSAMYFCASRGDRGNSPLHFGNGTRLTVT.

The rearrangement joins TRBV11-2 to TRBJ2-3; 7 nucleotides agree with TRBD2. The CDR3 spans 15 residues. In germline, CDR1 is SGHAT, CDR2 FQNNGV. V shed 1 base and J 4 bases; nucleotides not matched to a gene: 5. The CDR3 is CASSLAWGGADTQYF. The CDR3 coding sequence is TGTGCCAGCAGCTTAGCCTGGGGGGGGGCAGATACGCAGTATTTT.

The CDR3 loop reads CASSLEADRTYYGYTF. The CDR3 DNA is TGCGCCAGCAGCTTGGAGGCGGACAGAACCTACTATGGCTACACCTTC. V gene TRBV5-1 combines with J gene TRBJ1-2; a weak D match, TRBD1 (6 bases). V was trimmed by 0 bases and J by 3 bases, leaving 15 bases between them. Germline V CDR1 and CDR2: SGHRS, YFSETQ. This CDR3 has 16 amino acids.

The CDR3 nucleotides are TGCAGCGTTGTCGGGGGGCTGGACGAGCAGTACGTC. This translates into CSVVGGLDEQYV. The chain carries TRBV29-1 and TRBJ2-7; weak D call: TRBD2 (7 bases). This CDR3 region has 12 residues. With 4 bases removed from V and 5 bases from J, the gap between germline ends came to 12 bases. CDR1 SQVTM and CDR2 ANQGSEA come from the germline V gene.

The rearrangement joins TRBV6-5 to TRBJ1-5; a possible D gene is TRBD1 (5 bases). This CDR3 spans 15 amino acids. The V end was cut by 4 bases, the J end by 5 bases, with 15 bases between. Germline V lookup: CDR1 MNHEY, CDR2 SVGAGI. In DNA, the CDR3 is TGTGCCAGCAGTTCCCGTGGGACTATGGATCAGCCCCAGCATTTT. As protein: CASSSRGTMDQPQHF.

This rearrangement joins TRBV19 to TRBJ2-6; 8 nucleotides align to TRBD1. After removal of 7 bases from V and 4 bases from J, the junction contained 15 bases not matched to a gene. Germline V gene sequence: CDR1 LNHDA, CDR2 SQIVND (reference sequence). The CDR3 sequence is 18 residues long. The CDR3: CASTKSGQGSGGANVLTF. In DNA, the CDR3 is TGTGCCAGTACCAAATCCGGACAGGGAAGTGGAGGGGCCAACGTCCTGACTTTC. Variable domain in full (rest from reference TRBV19 and TRBJ2-6): DGGITQSPKYLFRKEGQNVTLSCEQNLNHDAMYWYRQDPGQGLRLIYYSQIVNDFQKGDIAEGYSVSREKKESFPLTVTSAQKNPTAFYLCASTKSGQGSGGANVLTFGAGSRLTVL.

The chain combines TRBV19 with TRBJ1-5, with unresolved D. This CDR3 comprises 14 residues. Trimming cost V 3 bases and J 1 base, with 7 bases left between them. CDR1 is LNHDA, CDR2 SQIVND, per germline (reference sequence). The CDR3 DNA is TGTGCCAGTAGTATCACAGTAAGCAATCAGCCCCAGCATTTT. This gives the protein CASSITVSNQPQHF.

This chain connects TRBV10-3 to TRBJ1-1; 8 bases line up with TRBD1. Trimming took 5 bases from V and 1 from J; bases not matched to a gene: 12. The CDR3 is 17 residues long. Germline loops: CDR1 ENHRY, CDR2 SYGVKD. The CDR3 protein is CAISPTGAVRGNTEAFF. The DNA for the CDR3 is TGTGCCATCAGTCCGACAGGGGCTGTTAGGGGGAACACTGAAGCTTTCTTT.

Only a few counts were recorded for this clone. Here the CDR3 DNA reads TGTGCCAGCTCGCGGGGGGCTGACACCGGGGAGCTGTTTTTT. It is translated as CASSRGADTGELFF. The chain has TRBV5-5 and TRBJ2-2, with TRBD2 matching 8 bases. Germline values: CDR1 SGHKS, CDR2 YYEKEE (reference sequence). The CDR3 runs 14 residues. Germline trimming cut 7 bases from V and 3 bases from J; bases unmatched to any gene: 5.

This clone occurred a few times. The chain carries TRBV5-1 and TRBJ1-3; 10 bases fit TRBD1. Germline V CDR1 and CDR2: SGHRS, YFSETQ. V shed 3 bases and J 4 bases; nucleotides not matched to a gene: 13. This CDR3 has 18 residues. The CDR3 reads CASSSTGGLRQSGNTIYF. In nucleotides, the CDR3 is TGCGCCAGCAGCTCGACAGGGGGCTTAAGACAGTCCGGAAACACCATATATTTT. Filled out from reference TRBV5-1 and TRBJ1-3, the complete variable domain reads KAGVTQTPRYLIKTRGQQVTLSCSPISGHRSVSWYQQTPGQGLQFLFEYFSETQRNKGNFPGRFSGRQFSNSRSEMNVSTLELGDSALYLCASSSTGGLRQSGNTIYFGEGSWLTVV.

In its sample, this clone was seen a few times. For the CDR3, the DNA is TGCGCCACGGGGACTAGCGGATACAATGAGCAGTTCTTC. Amino acids: CATGTSGYNEQFF. This rearrangement joins TRBV10-1 to TRBJ2-1; 11 bases are shared with TRBD2. Germline V lookup: CDR1 WNHNN, CDR2 SYGVQD (reference sequence). This CDR3 spans 13 amino acids. After removal of 10 bases from V and 4 bases from J, the junction contained 3 bases not matched to a gene.

The gene calls are TRBV28 and TRBJ1-1; 10 bases map to TRBD1. Germline V gene sequence: CDR1 MDHEN, CDR2 SYDVKM. The V segment lost 6 bases and the J segment 11 bases; nucleotides outside the gene matches: 12. This CDR3 is built from 14 residues. CDR3 loop: CASSNSGTGVRAFF. The CDR3 nucleotides are TGTGCCAGCAGCAACTCCGGGACAGGGGTACGGGCTTTCTTT.

This clone turned up a few times. J is TRBJ2-7 and V is TRBV27; tentatively, D is TRBD1 (5 bases). The CDR3 spans 12 residues. V was shortened by 3 bases and J by 9 bases, with 12 bases between the two germline ends. CDR1 is MNHEY, CDR2 SMNVEV, per germline (reference sequence). The CDR3, as DNA: TGTGCCAGCAGTTTTCAGGGTGGGCGGCAGTACGTC. As protein: CASSFQGGRQYV.

The chain carries TRBV19 and TRBJ1-6, with 7 bases lining up with TRBD1. The J segment lost 0 bases and the V segment lost 3 bases, leaving 8 bases of the junction unmatched. This CDR3 comprises 18 residues. From germline, CDR1 is LNHDA and CDR2 SQIVND (reference sequence). CDR3 in amino acids: CASSMSGQASSYNSPLHF. CDR3 in DNA: TGTGCCAGTAGTATGTCCGGACAGGCGAGCTCCTATAATTCACCCCTCCACTTT.

The V and J genes are TRBV7-9 and TRBJ2-5; 8 bases are a match to TRBD2. Looked up from germline, CDR1 is SEHNR and CDR2 is FQNEAQ (reference sequence). The CDR3 is 17 residues long. Trimming cost V 3 bases and J 2 bases; bases outside gene matches: 11. CDR3 amino acids: CASSLAQRGKKQETQYF. The CDR3 DNA is TGTGCCAGCAGCTTGGCCCAGCGGGGGAAAAAGCAAGAGACCCAGTACTTC.

A word on this clone: At one of its ends the junction is not consistent with the germline gene, which may arise from a read error. This chain connects TRBV7-7 to TRBJ2-5, with 12 positions matching TRBD2. Germline assignment: CDR1 SSHAT and CDR2 FNYEAQ (reference sequence). This CDR3 contains 15 residues. CDR3 in DNA: TGTGCTAGCAGCCCACTAGCGGGAGGTGAAGAGACCCAGTACTTC. This gives the protein CASSPLAGGEETQYF. The complete variable domain, with remaining parts taken from reference TRBV7-7 and TRBJ2-5, reads GAGVSQSPRYKVTKRGQDVTLRCDPISSHATLYWYQQALGQGPEFLTYFNYEAQPDKSGLPSDRFSAERPEGSISTLTIQRTEQRDSAMYRCASSPLAGGEETQYFGPGTRLLVL.

This clone was observed many times. V usage is TRBV5-8 and J usage is TRBJ1-1; D is perhaps TRBD1 (6 bases). Trimming removed 4 bases at V and 5 bases at J, with 12 bases between. The germline V gene has CDR1 SGHTS and CDR2 YDEGEE. The CDR3 is 13 amino acids. CDR3 sequence: CASSRDTATEAFF. CDR3 in DNA: TGTGCCAGCAGCAGGGACACGGCTACTGAAGCTTTCTTT. The full variable domain, its missing parts supplied by reference TRBV5-8 and TRBJ1-1, is EAGVTQSPTHLIKTRGQQATLRCSPISGHTSVYWYQQALGLGLQFLLWYDEGEERNRGNFPPRFSGRQFPNYSSELNVNALELEDSALYLCASSRDTATEAFFGQGTRLTVV.

The J gene is TRBJ2-3, the V gene TRBV13, with unresolved D. CDR1 is PRHDT, CDR2 FYEKMQ, per germline (reference sequence). V was pared by 7 bases and J by 2 bases, with 16 bases between. CDR3 length equals 15 residues. The CDR3 nucleotides are TGTGCCAGCACTCCCGTTAATGCGGCCACAGATACGCAGTATTTT. It translates to CASTPVNAATDTQYF.

V and J are TRBV15 and TRBJ1-5; weak D call: TRBD1 (6 bases). This CDR3 contains 14 residues. Trimming shortened V by 0 bases and J by 6 bases, and 9 bases separated the two germline ends. Germline CDR1 and CDR2: LNHNV and YYDKDF (reference sequence). CDR3 DNA: TGTGCCACCAGCAGAGATAGGGGGGGTCAGCCCCAGCATTTT. Protein: CATSRDRGGQPQHF.

This sequence joins TRBV25-1 and TRBJ1-1, with D possibly matching TRBD1 (5 bases). Germline V gives CDR1 MGHDK, CDR2 SYGVNS. CDR3 length: 17 residues. Trimming removed 3 bases at V and 2 bases at J, with 19 bases between. The DNA for the CDR3 is TGTGCCAGCAGTGATTCACGGTGGGGGGGAAGCAACACTGAAGCTTTCTTT. This encodes CASSDSRWGGSNTEAFF.

Only a few counts were recorded for this clone. V usage is TRBV30 and J usage is TRBJ2-1; 10 positions agree with TRBD1. The V and J ends lost 7 bases and 7 bases, in that order; junction bases with no gene match: 7. Germline V gene data show CDR1 as GTSNPN and CDR2 as SVGIG (reference sequence). The CDR3 is 13 residues long. The CDR3 loop reads CASDRGQMNEQFF. DNA for the CDR3: TGTGCCTCTGACAGGGGGCAGATGAATGAGCAGTTCTTC. The full variable domain, with the rest looked up from reference TRBV30 and TRBJ2-1, is SQTIHQWPATLVQPVGSPLSLECTVEGTSNPNLYWYRQAAGRGLQLLFYSVGIGQISSEVPQNLSASRPQDRQFILSSKKLLLSDSGFYLCASDRGQMNEQFFGPGTRLTVL.